The 27 T cell receptor beta chains reported below all come from one sample, sequenced in a study of blood T cell repertoires in COVID-19. The data were produced by immunoSEQ multiplex PCR, yet TCRdb's version contains in-frame clones alone and is incomplete. Among 200,000 to 250,000 clones, more than 75% were seen once, and the ten largest hold about 3%. Sequenced input: peripheral blood. The receptors shown here come from a woman in her 30s who had recovered from COVID-19.

J is TRBJ2-7 and V is TRBV2, with TRBD1 matching 11 bases. With V trimmed by 8 bases and J by 4 bases, 4 bases remained unmatched. This CDR3 comprises 13 residues. Germline V CDR1 and CDR2: SNHLY, FYNNEI. The CDR3 spells CASWGQGGYEQYF. The DNA of the CDR3 is TGTGCCAGCTGGGGACAGGGGGGGTACGAGCAGTACTTC.

This chain uses TRBV11-2 with TRBJ2-2, with 8 bases fitting TRBD1. Trimming removed 1 base from V and 7 bases from J; junction bases left unmatched: 11. CDR3 length equals 17 residues. CDR1 SGHAT and CDR2 FQNNGV come from the germline V gene. CDR3 protein: CASSLVAGGAWGGELFF. Here the CDR3 DNA reads TGTGCCAGCAGCTTAGTAGCAGGGGGCGCGTGGGGCGGGGAGCTGTTTTTT.

In this sample, this clone is medium-sized. The chain links TRBV21-1 to TRBJ2-2; TRBD1, the D gene given by the table, was not confirmed from the DNA. TRBV21-1 is a documented pseudogene. The CDR3 sequence is 13 residues long. The CDR3 DNA reads TGTGCCAGCAGATTACCAGGCGCCGGGGAGCTGTTTTTT. It specifies CASRLPGAGELFF.

J is TRBJ2-1 and V is TRBV6-4; 11 nucleotides match TRBD2. This CDR3 has 14 residues. The junction had 3 bases not matched to a gene; V was cut back by 4 bases and J by 7 bases. The V gene's germline CDR1 is MRHNA and CDR2 SNTAGT. CDR3 DNA sequence: TGTGCCAGCAGTGTGACTAGCGGGACAAATGAGCAGTTCTTC. As protein: CASSVTSGTNEQFF.

This rearrangement joins TRBV6-5 to TRBJ2-7; 9 nucleotides align to TRBD1. The ends lost 5 bases at V and 2 bases at J; junction bases unmatched: 4. Germline-derived CDR1 and CDR2 are MNHEY and SVGAGI. The CDR3 covers 14 residues. CDR3 loop: CASSPRDRAYEQYF. The CDR3 nucleotides are TGTGCCAGCAGTCCTCGGGACAGGGCCTACGAGCAGTACTTC.

The V and J genes are TRBV6-2 or TRBV6-3 and TRBJ2-5; 10 bases fit TRBD2. There are 17 residues in the CDR3. Germline-derived CDR1 and CDR2 are MNHEY and SVGEGT. The V gene end was trimmed by 2 bases and the J gene end by 7 bases; junction bases not matched to a gene: 13. The CDR3 reads CASSYAGRSSGGGTQYF. CDR3 nucleotide sequence: TGTGCCAGCAGTTACGCCGGAAGATCTAGCGGGGGAGGGACCCAGTACTTC.

The chain links TRBV30 to TRBJ1-2; no reliable D call. The germline CDR1 and CDR2 sequences are GTSNPN and SVGIG (reference sequence). The CDR3 runs to 14 residues. Trimming pared 0 bases from V and 2 bases from J, leaving 10 bases between. The CDR3 spells CAWSVRRGNYGYTF. The CDR3 region has the DNA TGTGCCTGGAGTGTACGTCGAGGAAACTATGGCTACACCTTC.

The chain employs TRBV30 and TRBJ1-2; D is perhaps TRBD1 (5 bases). Per the germline V gene, CDR1 is GTSNPN and CDR2 is SVGIG (reference sequence). CDR3 length equals 13 residues. V lost 0 bases, J lost 4 bases, and 9 bases lay in between. CDR3 DNA sequence: TGTGCCTGGAGTGTGGGGCATGGCTATGGCTACACCTTC. Translation: CAWSVGHGYGYTF.

V and J are TRBV15 and TRBJ1-6; 7 nucleotides line up with TRBD1. This CDR3 comprises 14 residues. Germline V lookup: CDR1 LNHNV, CDR2 YYDKDF (reference sequence). Unmatched junction bases numbered 7, after V lost 5 bases and J lost 9 bases. CDR3 DNA: TGTGCCACCAGCCGCGACAGGGACGGTTCACCCCTCCACTTT. This encodes CATSRDRDGSPLHF. The variable domain in full, with the rest retrieved from reference TRBV15 and TRBJ1-6, is DAMVIQNPRYQVTQFGKPVTLSCSQTLNHNVMYWYQQKSSQAPKLLFHYYDKDFNNEADTPDNFQSRRPNTSFCFLDIRSPGLGDTAMYLCATSRDRDGSPLHFGNGTRLTVT.

V and J are TRBV3-1 (or the pseudogene TRBV3-2) and TRBJ2-3, with D possibly being TRBD1 (7 bases). The CDR3 spans 15 residues. CDR1 is LGHDT, CDR2 YNNKEL, per germline (reference sequence). Trimming stripped 2 bases from V and 4 bases from J, with 13 bases between. The CDR3 DNA sequence: TGTGCCAGCAGCCAAAAGGGCAGGGGGGCAGATACGCAGTATTTT. Encoded protein: CASSQKGRGADTQYF.

The gene calls are TRBV10-2 and TRBJ1-2; 9 bases agree with TRBD1. CDR1 and CDR2 (germline): WSHSY, SAAADI. The CDR3 spans 17 residues. V trimming: 1 base; J trimming: 4 bases; junction bases outside the gene matches: 10. The CDR3: CASSEFSDRGVFYGYTF. The DNA for the CDR3 is TGCGCCAGCAGTGAGTTTTCGGACAGGGGTGTTTTCTATGGCTACACCTTC.

The rearrangement uses TRBV19 and TRBJ2-3; 8 bases match TRBD2. The germline gives CDR1 LNHDA, CDR2 SQIVND (reference sequence). CDR3 length: 15 residues. Trimming removed 1 base from V and 5 bases from J; junction bases left unmatched: 5. The CDR3 protein is CASSIVALAGDTQYF. The CDR3 region has the DNA TGTGCCAGTAGTATAGTAGCCCTAGCGGGAGATACGCAGTATTTT.

The rearrangement joins TRBV2 to TRBJ1-2, with D possibly being TRBD1 (6 bases). The CDR3 runs to 15 residues. Germline-derived CDR1 and CDR2 are SNHLY and FYNNEI. V dropped 0 bases and J dropped 3 bases, with 11 bases sitting between them. CDR3 sequence reads: CASSEATGGYYGYTF. Written as DNA, the CDR3 is TGTGCCAGCAGTGAAGCGACAGGCGGGTACTATGGCTACACCTTC.

This clone showed up just once. The V call is TRBV20-1, the J call TRBJ1-4, with D tentatively TRBD1 (6 bases). Germline V CDR1 and CDR2: DFQATT, SNEGSKA (reference sequence). The CDR3 covers 21 residues. Trimming shortened V by 3 bases and J by 0 bases, and 29 bases separated the two germline ends. The DNA of the CDR3 is TGCAGTGCTAGTGACGCCGGATGGGGGGGCACCCCAGTTTCAACTAATGAAAAACTGTTTTTT. Amino acid sequence: CSASDAGWGGTPVSTNEKLFF.

This sequence joins TRBV29-1 and TRBJ1-4; D is perhaps TRBD1 (5 bases). The CDR3 totals 12 residues. Germline CDR1 is SQVTM and CDR2 is ANQGSEA. The germline V and J ends were trimmed by 6 bases and 8 bases, with 13 bases remaining between them. The CDR3 DNA follows: TGCAGCGTAAGAAGGGGAGGCGAAAAACTGTTTTTT. Residues: CSVRRGGEKLFF. Full variable domain (missing parts from reference TRBV29-1 and TRBJ1-4): SAVISQKPSRDICQRGTSLTIQCQVDSQVTMMFWYRQQPGQSLTLIATANQGSEATYESGFVIDKFPISRPNLTFSTLTVSNMSPEDSSIYLCSVRRGGEKLFFGSGTQLSVL.

The rearrangement joins TRBV5-5 to TRBJ2-2, with a tentative D call TRBD1 (5 bases). The CDR3 is 14 amino acids. V lost 4 bases to trimming and J lost 4 bases, with 11 bases between them. CDR1 and CDR2 from the germline V gene are SGHKS and YYEKEE (reference sequence). The CDR3 DNA sequence: TGTGCCAGCAGCCTGACAGAAGCCACCGGGGAGCTGTTTTTT. Translation gives CASSLTEATGELFF.

The gene calls are TRBV19 and TRBJ2-7; 9 bases line up with TRBD2. The CDR3 loop spans 16 amino acids. Germline values: CDR1 LNHDA, CDR2 SQIVND (reference sequence). V gave up 5 bases and J gave up 7 bases; unmatched junction bases: 15. CDR3 region: CASSLRSGGPSWEQYF. The CDR3 DNA follows: TGTGCCAGTAGTCTTCGTAGCGGGGGACCCTCTTGGGAGCAGTACTTC.

The V and J genes are TRBV3-1 (or the pseudogene TRBV3-2) and TRBJ1-1; 7 positions agree with TRBD1. Germline V gene sequence: CDR1 LGHDT, CDR2 YNNKEL (reference sequence). The CDR3 has 14 residues. The junction had 3 bases not matched to a gene; V was cut back by 4 bases and J by 1 base. The CDR3 DNA reads as TGTGCCAGCAGCCGACAGGGTACGAACACTGAAGCTTTCTTT. Translating it yields CASSRQGTNTEAFF.

The chain recombines TRBV19 with TRBJ1-2; 7 bases are shared with TRBD1. This CDR3 spans 15 amino acids. Trimming removed 3 bases from V and 6 bases from J; junction bases left unmatched: 10. CDR1 is LNHDA and CDR2 is SQIVND in the germline V gene (reference sequence). CDR3 in amino acids: CASSIPGQEWNGYTF. As DNA, the CDR3 is TGTGCCAGTAGTATCCCAGGACAGGAATGGAATGGCTACACCTTC.

The genes are TRBV19 and TRBJ2-5; 12 nucleotides line up with TRBD2. V lost 3 bases, J lost 5 bases, and 13 bases stayed unmatched. Germline lookup yields CDR1 LNHDA and CDR2 SQIVND (reference sequence). CDR3 size: 18 residues. Written as DNA, the CDR3 is TGTGCCAGTAGTATCATGGCTAGCGGGGGGGCGATGCGTGAGACCCAGTACTTC. Protein sequence: CASSIMASGGAMRETQYF.

A remark on this clone: One junction end does not reproduce the germline sequence, and a read error may be involved. V is TRBV7-9 and J is TRBJ2-7, with a weak D call TRBD2 (5 bases). This CDR3 is 11 amino acids long. Germline CDR1 and CDR2: SEHNR and FQNEAQ (reference sequence). The CDR3, as DNA: TGTGCCAGCAGTTTAGAGGACTTGTTGTACTTC. This gives the protein CASSLEDLLYF.

The chain's CDR3 is CASSQAHTTYEQYF. The CDR3 nucleotides read TGCGCCAGCAGCCAAGCTCACACCACCTACGAGCAGTACTTC. V and J are TRBV4-1 and TRBJ2-7; D is unclear. Deletions cut 1 base from V and 2 bases from J, with 9 bases between. CDR1 and CDR2 from the germline V gene are MGHRA and YSYEKL. The CDR3 has 14 residues.

This clone was observed a single time. The J gene is TRBJ1-6, the V gene TRBV7-2; D unresolved. Trimming pared 1 base from V and 5 bases from J, leaving 6 bases between. The length of the CDR3 is 14 residues. Looked up from germline, CDR1 is SGHTA and CDR2 is FQGNSA. The chain's CDR3 is CASSLGTNNSPLHF. CDR3 bases: TGTGCCAGCAGCTTAGGAACAAATAATTCACCCCTCCACTTT.

The chain links TRBV10-3 to TRBJ2-5; 11 bases agree with TRBD1. Germline V gene lookup returns CDR1 ENHRY and CDR2 SYGVKD. The CDR3 length is 17 residues. The ends lost 2 bases at V and 2 bases at J; junction bases unmatched: 7. CDR3 in DNA: TGTGCCATCAGTGAGAGGACAGGGGGCATGGGGCAAGAGACCCAGTACTTC. As protein: CAISERTGGMGQETQYF.

The rearrangement links TRBV20-1 to TRBJ2-5; D perhaps matches TRBD1 (5 bases). The germline V gene encodes CDR1 DFQATT and CDR2 SNEGSKA (reference sequence). The CDR3 consists of 13 residues. V was cut by 3 bases and J by 3 bases, with 11 bases left in between. The DNA of the CDR3 is TGCAGTGCTAGTAGTCAGGGAAAAGAGACCCAGTACTTC. Its protein is CSASSQGKETQYF.

The chain employs TRBV27 and TRBJ2-3, with TRBD2 matching 13 bases. The J segment lost 5 bases and the V segment lost 11 bases, leaving 7 bases of the junction unmatched. The CDR3 has 14 residues. Germline CDR1 MNHEY, CDR2 SMNVEV (reference sequence). CDR3 loop: CAVGRTSGGDTQYF. CDR3 nucleotide sequence: TGTGCCGTGGGAAGGACTAGCGGGGGAGATACGCAGTATTTT.

The V gene is TRBV18, the J gene TRBJ2-6; TRBD1 matches at 8 bases. Germline-derived CDR1 and CDR2 are KGHSH and LQKENI. There are 17 residues in the CDR3. After removal of 0 bases from V and 12 bases from J, the junction contained 13 bases not matched to a gene. CDR3 amino acids: CASSPPDRARKFGVLTF. The CDR3 DNA sequence: TGTGCCAGCTCACCACCGGACAGGGCGAGAAAGTTTGGCGTCCTGACTTTC.